The 9 T cell receptor beta chains reported below all come from one sample, sequenced in a study of PD-1 blockade in classical Hodgkin lymphoma. The time point: newly diagnosed, previously untreated cHL patient sample. CD4+ T cells were purified from thawed PBMCs by negative selection. Profiling relied on immunoSEQ multiplex PCR, and the TCRdb table lists in-frame clones only, not all of them. Among roughly 23,000 clones listed, approximately 92% were seen once. The material sequenced was CD4+ T cells from blood. The origin of the receptors is a human donor with classical Hodgkin lymphoma.

The chain combines TRBV4-1 with TRBJ2-1, with a weak D call TRBD2 (5 bases). The CDR3 totals 14 residues. Germline CDR1 and CDR2: MGHRA and YSYEKL. V was pared by 2 bases and J by 7 bases, with 12 bases between. This CDR3 reads CASSQWLGGNEQFF. CDR3 nucleotide sequence: TGCGCCAGCAGCCAATGGTTGGGCGGGAATGAGCAGTTCTTC.

V is TRBV6-6 and J is TRBJ1-5; D is unresolved. Germline CDR1 is MNHNY and CDR2 is SVGAGI (reference sequence). This CDR3 is 16 amino acids long. V lost 0 bases to trimming and J lost 0 bases, with 9 bases between them. The CDR3 DNA is TGTGCCAGCAGTTACTCGAGGGCACTTAGCAATCAGCCCCAGCATTTT. Encoded protein: CASSYSRALSNQPQHF.

The chain joins TRBV28 to TRBJ1-4; TRBD1 is a possible D gene (5 bases). V gave up 4 bases and J gave up 13 bases, with 16 bases separating them. The CDR3 runs to 13 residues. Germline V gives CDR1 MDHEN, CDR2 SYDVKM. The chain's CDR3 is CASSYGGGSGLFF. The CDR3 DNA is TGTGCCAGCAGTTATGGTGGGGGAAGTGGACTGTTTTTT.

The CDR3, as DNA: TGTGCCAGCAGCCGCGGGACCGAGCAGTACTTC. It specifies CASSRGTEQYF. This rearrangement joins TRBV5-8 to TRBJ2-7, with D maybe TRBD2 (6 bases). V was cut by 4 bases and J by 6 bases, with 8 bases left in between. This CDR3 region has 11 residues. Germline V gene lookup returns CDR1 SGHTS and CDR2 YDEGEE.

Here the CDR3 DNA reads TGTGCCAGCAGTTTATTCGGGGCCAACGTCCTGACTTTC. Translating it yields CASSLFGANVLTF. The genes are TRBV27 and TRBJ2-6; no firm D call. This CDR3 region has 13 residues. V lost 1 base, J lost 4 bases, and 2 bases lay in between. Germline V lookup: CDR1 MNHEY, CDR2 SMNVEV (reference sequence).

The chain is built from TRBV5-6 and TRBJ1-6; a possible D gene is TRBD1 (6 bases). Germline CDR1 and CDR2: SGHDT and YYEEEE. V was shortened by 6 bases and J by 0 bases, with 10 bases between the two germline ends. The CDR3 has 15 amino acids. Here the CDR3 reads CASNEDSSYNSPLHF. CDR3 nucleotides: TGTGCCAGCAACGAGGACAGCTCCTATAATTCACCCCTCCACTTT.

The V gene is TRBV9, the J gene TRBJ2-3; tentatively, D is TRBD1 (6 bases). Germline V lookup: CDR1 SGDLS, CDR2 YYNGEE. This CDR3 has 15 residues. V was trimmed by 4 bases and J by 0 bases, leaving 12 bases between them. CDR3 sequence reads: CASSRDIASTDTQYF. DNA for the CDR3: TGTGCCAGCAGCCGGGACATAGCTAGCACAGATACGCAGTATTTT.

In this sample, this clone turned up once. The chain has TRBV6-4 and TRBJ2-1, with 9 nucleotides matching TRBD1. V lost 2 bases and J lost 7; bases outside the gene matches: 6. Germline CDR1 is MRHNA and CDR2 is SNTAGT. This CDR3 spans 15 amino acids. The CDR3 reads CASSDGTGRLNEQFF. The DNA for the CDR3 is TGTGCCAGCAGTGACGGGACAGGGAGGTTGAATGAGCAGTTCTTC.

This clone was observed a few times. This chain joins TRBV2 and TRBJ1-5, with D uncertain. The CDR3 spans 13 residues. V shed 4 bases and J shed 5 bases, with 9 bases lying between them. CDR1 and CDR2 (germline): SNHLY, FYNNEI. The CDR3 DNA is TGTGCCAGCAGTGTGGAACCCTATCAGCCCCAGCATTTT. Amino acids: CASSVEPYQPQHF.